This T cell receptor (beta chain) was recorded in a study of cytotoxic CD8 clonotypes in ibrutinib-treated CLL. Overall study context: The group held approximately eleven relapsed/refractory and around 15 treatment-naive patients, with under 18 IGHV unmutated. Samples yielded averages of around 280,000 productive templates and 94,000 or so productive rearrangements.

Details on this clone: Its matching antigen is unknown.

CDR3 length: 11 residues. Germline V gene data show CDR1 as SGHAT and CDR2 as FQDESV (reference sequence). Trimming left V 5 bases short and J 7 bases short, with 6 bases between. Generated by immunoSEQ multiplex PCR, the TCRdb table keeps only in-frame clones and is missing some. The sample yields about 97,000 clones, over 60% seen once. Study-level points and caveats: Progressing patients had sampling times that differed from those of sustained-remission patients.

The chain is built from TRBV11-1 and TRBJ2-1, with D uncertain. Specimen: PBMCs, collected after 24 months of ibrutinib treatment. This receptor was taken from a human donor with chronic lymphocytic leukemia. The CDR3 DNA sequence: TGTGCCAGCAGCCTTTCGAATGAGCAGTTCTTC. Amino acid sequence: CASSLSNEQFF.